The 16 T cell receptor beta chains below come from one sample, sequenced in a study of CD8+CD57+ T cells in acquired aplastic anemia. TCR beta VDJ and CDR3 profiling used genomic DNA as template. TCRdb re-derived calls from the reads in MiXCR, one entry per CDR3 protein. This table has tens of thousands of distinct CDR3 sequences, about half appearing once. Sample: sorted CD4+, CD8+, or CD8+CD57+ T cells (not recorded which) from PBMCs. All receptors come from a human donor in good health, serving as a control.

This clonotype has more than one count but fewer than ten. The gene calls are TRBV20-1 and TRBJ2-5, with 7 bases that match TRBD1. The germline V gene has CDR1 DFQATT and CDR2 SNEGSKA (reference sequence). V lost 6 bases and J lost 4; bases outside the gene matches: 5. This CDR3 spans 12 amino acids. The CDR3 sequence: CSAATGRETQYF. Here the CDR3 DNA reads TGCAGTGCAGCGACAGGGCGAGAGACCCAGTACTTC.

The rearrangement joins TRBV7-3 to TRBJ1-1; D uncertain. The CDR3 sequence is 12 residues long. Germline CDR1 is SGHTA and CDR2 is FQGTGA. The V end lost 2 bases, the J end lost 6 bases, and 7 bases lay between the germline ends. The CDR3 coding sequence is TGTGCCAGCAGCTTATTCTCGGCTGAAGCTTTCTTT. Residues: CASSLFSAEAFF.

This clonotype was counted many times. V usage is TRBV7-9 and J usage is TRBJ1-5; the D is unclear. Germline CDR1 reads SEHNR; CDR2 reads FQNEAQ (reference sequence). CDR3 length: 12 residues. V shed 7 bases and J shed 5 bases, with 9 bases lying between them. The CDR3 loop is CASTLDDQPQHF. The CDR3, as DNA: TGTGCCAGCACCTTGGACGATCAGCCCCAGCATTTT.

At least ten counts were recorded for this clonotype. The V and J genes are TRBV7-2 and TRBJ2-1, with D possibly being TRBD1 or TRBD2 (5 bases each). Germline values: CDR1 SGHTA, CDR2 FQGNSA. V lost 3 bases to trimming and J lost 2 bases, with 11 bases between them. The CDR3 consists of 15 residues. This CDR3 reads CASSLSGTPYNEQFF. The CDR3 DNA is TGTGCCAGCAGCTTGTCGGGGACCCCCTACAATGAGCAGTTCTTC.

This chain uses TRBV15 with TRBJ1-6; D is undetermined. Trimming cost V 0 bases and J 8 bases, with 8 bases left between them. Germline V gives CDR1 LNHNV, CDR2 YYDKDF (reference sequence). This CDR3 is built from 14 residues. In DNA, the CDR3 is TGTGCCACCAGCAGAGATCTGGAGGATTCACCCCTCCACTTT. Its translation: CATSRDLEDSPLHF.

This clonotype was counted at least ten times. The chain carries TRBV19 and TRBJ2-7, with TRBD2 matching 9 bases. Losses at the gene ends were 2 bases for V and 2 bases for J; bases not matched to a gene: 1. This CDR3 region has 14 residues. Germline V CDR1 and CDR2: LNHDA, SQIVND (reference sequence). This CDR3 is CASSITSGPYEQYF. In nucleotides, the CDR3 is TGTGCCAGTAGTATAACTAGCGGGCCCTACGAGCAGTACTTC. Full variable domain (missing parts from reference TRBV19 and TRBJ2-7): DGGITQSPKYLFRKEGQNVTLSCEQNLNHDAMYWYRQDPGQGLRLIYYSQIVNDFQKGDIAEGYSVSREKKESFPLTVTSAQKNPTAFYLCASSITSGPYEQYFGPGTRLTVT.

This clonotype has at least ten counts. In DNA form, the CDR3 reads TGTGCCACCAGTGATTTCTATAGCAATCAGCCCCAGCATTTT. It translates to CATSDFYSNQPQHF. The rearrangement links TRBV24-1 to TRBJ1-5; D uncertain. Trimming cost V 1 base and J 0 bases, with 3 bases left between them. The CDR3 sequence is 14 residues long. Per the germline V gene, CDR1 is KGHDR and CDR2 is SFDVKD.

This clonotype was counted many times. This sequence joins TRBV19 and TRBJ2-7; 8 bases agree with TRBD1. V lost 5 bases to trimming and J lost 2 bases; unmatched junction nucleotides: 5. Germline V gene lookup returns CDR1 LNHDA and CDR2 SQIVND (reference sequence). The length of the CDR3 is 14 residues. CDR3 loop: CASSVSRGPYEQYF. CDR3 coding DNA: TGTGCCAGTAGTGTGTCCAGGGGGCCCTACGAGCAGTACTTC.

The chain links TRBV7-9 to TRBJ2-7; the D gene could be TRBD1 or TRBD2 (5 bases each). CDR1 is SEHNR and CDR2 is FQNEAQ in the germline V gene (reference sequence). The CDR3 loop spans 15 amino acids. V was cut by 0 bases and J by 6 bases, with 15 bases left in between. The chain's CDR3 is CASSLAGTDVSEQYF. The DNA for the CDR3 is TGTGCCAGCAGCTTAGCAGGGACCGACGTTTCCGAGCAGTACTTC.

This chain uses TRBV9 with TRBJ2-7; 9 bases match TRBD1. Germline V gene data show CDR1 as SGDLS and CDR2 as YYNGEE. The CDR3 has 16 residues. V trimming: 3 bases; J trimming: 4 bases; junction bases outside the gene matches: 11. DNA of the CDR3: TGTGCCAGCAGCGCCAGCAGTCGGGGACAGGGATACGAGCAGTACTTC. Translating gives CASSASSRGQGYEQYF.

The V call is TRBV19, the J call TRBJ2-7; 8 positions match TRBD1. Trimming at V came to 1 base and at J to 2 bases, leaving 7 bases not matched to a gene. There are 16 residues in the CDR3. CDR1 LNHDA and CDR2 SQIVND come from the germline V gene (reference sequence). This CDR3 reads CASSIGPGTGTYEQYF. The CDR3 DNA is TGTGCCAGTAGTATAGGCCCCGGGACAGGTACCTACGAGCAGTACTTC.

The V and J genes are TRBV9 and TRBJ1-2, with 9 bases identical to TRBD1. The CDR3 length is 15 residues. Germline assignment: CDR1 SGDLS and CDR2 YYNGEE. V dropped 2 bases and J dropped 4; count of bases not matched to a gene: 6. The chain's CDR3 is CASSVGTGSSYGYTF. DNA of the CDR3: TGTGCCAGCAGCGTGGGGACAGGGTCGTCCTATGGCTACACCTTC.

This clonotype has only a few counts. A much larger clone differs by one base, so this may be a read error. This chain links TRBV4-1 with TRBJ2-7, with D perhaps TRBD2 (5 bases). This CDR3 contains 15 residues. CDR1 and CDR2 (germline): MGHRA, YSYEKL. The CDR3 protein is CARSQQAASGYEQYF. Here the CDR3 DNA reads TGCGCCCGCAGCCAGCAGGCGGCCAGCGGCTACGAGCAGTACTTC.

The chain links TRBV15 to TRBJ1-1, with 7 nucleotides matching TRBD1. This CDR3 comprises 14 residues. Germline V gene lookup returns CDR1 LNHNV and CDR2 YYDKDF (reference sequence). The V segment lost 4 bases and the J segment 3 bases; nucleotides outside the gene matches: 5. CDR3 DNA sequence: TGTGCCACCAGCATAGGGGGACAGTACACTGAAGCTTTCTTT. Translated: CATSIGGQYTEAFF. Looking up the rest from reference TRBV15 and TRBJ1-1 gives the full variable domain: DAMVIQNPRYQVTQFGKPVTLSCSQTLNHNVMYWYQQKSSQAPKLLFHYYDKDFNNEADTPDNFQSRRPNTSFCFLDIRSPGLGDTAMYLCATSIGGQYTEAFFGQGTRLTVV.

The chain has TRBV25-1 and TRBJ1-4; possibly TRBD1 for D (5 bases). Germline CDR1 reads MGHDK; CDR2 reads SYGVNS. V was cut by 8 bases and J by 2 bases, with 9 bases left in between. The length of the CDR3 is 13 residues. CDR3 residues: CASGKGTNEKLFF. CDR3 in DNA: TGTGCCAGCGGCAAGGGGACTAATGAAAAACTGTTTTTT.

As concerns this clonotype: A much larger clone is a single base away; this may be a read error. The J gene is TRBJ2-1, the V gene TRBV9, with D possibly matching TRBD2 (6 bases). Germline assignment: CDR1 SGDLS and CDR2 YYNGEE. The CDR3 loop spans 16 amino acids. This CDR3 reads CACSVVVGGTYNEQFF. As DNA, the CDR3 is TGTGCCTGCAGCGTAGTAGTGGGAGGCACCTACAATGAGCAGTTCTTC.